A single sample is the source of the 8 T cell receptor beta chains below, sequenced in a study of liver allograft versus peripheral blood T cells. Across the whole study: Recipients' peripheral blood served as the comparator for T cell receptor repertoires in transplanted livers.

TCRdb ran MiXCR on the reads and lists one entry per CDR3 protein. The data contain approximately 9,000 distinct CDR3 sequences, 14% to 15% of them singletons. All receptors derive from a human patient who had a liver transplant. Some T cells here may be from the graft donor.

This clonotype was recorded at least ten times. V gene TRBV7-9 combines with J gene TRBJ1-6; D possibly corresponds to TRBD1 (5 bases). The CDR3 totals 14 residues. Between the trimmed V and J ends, which lost 3 bases and 10 bases, there was a span of 13 bases. Germline-derived CDR1 and CDR2 are SEHNR and FQNEAQ (reference sequence). The CDR3 coding sequence is TGTGCCAGCAGCTTTTCTTCGGGGGACTCACCCCTCCACTTT. Translated: CASSFSSGDSPLHF. Filled out from reference TRBV7-9 and TRBJ1-6, the complete variable domain reads DTGVSQNPRHKITKRGQNVTFRCDPISEHNRLYWYRQTLGQGPEFLTYFQNEAQLEKSRLLSDRFSAERPKGSFSTLEIQRTEQGDSAMYLCASSFSSGDSPLHFGNGTRLTVT.

This clonotype was counted only a few times. This sequence joins TRBV9 and TRBJ1-5, with 12 positions matching TRBD1. CDR1 and CDR2 from the germline V gene are SGDLS and YYNGEE. Germline trimming cut 4 bases from V and 7 bases from J; bases unmatched to any gene: 6. This CDR3 comprises 15 residues. The CDR3 sequence: CASSKGQGAMQPQHF. The CDR3 coding sequence is TGTGCCAGCAGCAAGGGACAGGGGGCAATGCAGCCCCAGCATTTT.

This clonotype was seen at least ten times. This rearrangement joins TRBV20-1 to TRBJ1-4; a weak D match, TRBD1 (6 bases). Germline assignment: CDR1 DFQATT and CDR2 SNEGSKA (reference sequence). This CDR3 comprises 13 residues. The V end was cut by 1 base, the J end by 8 bases, with 11 bases between. As DNA, the CDR3 is TGCAGTGCTAGAGCCCCCACAGGGGAAAAACTGTTTTTT. Its protein is CSARAPTGEKLFF.

This clonotype is medium-sized (0.01 to 0.1%) within its sample. This chain joins TRBV29-1 and TRBJ2-1, with TRBD1 as a possible D gene (5 bases). Germline values: CDR1 SQVTM, CDR2 ANQGSEA. This CDR3 contains 13 residues. V lost 7 bases, J lost 4 bases, and 14 bases lay in between. Here the CDR3 reads CSATRALYNEQFF. The CDR3 bases are TGCAGCGCCACCAGGGCCCTGTACAATGAGCAGTTCTTC.

The CDR3 spells CASSLQGWGNQPQHF. The CDR3 region has the DNA TGTGCCAGCAGTTTACAGGGTTGGGGCAATCAGCCCCAGCATTTT. The V and J genes are TRBV28 and TRBJ1-5, with D possibly TRBD1 on 5 matching bases. V lost 2 bases and J 2 bases, leaving 10 bases between the germline ends. The CDR3 loop spans 15 amino acids. Per germline, CDR1 MDHEN and CDR2 SYDVKM.

This clonotype is medium-sized (0.01 to 0.1%). V is TRBV19 and J is TRBJ1-2; D not resolved. CDR1 is LNHDA, CDR2 SQIVND, per germline (reference sequence). The germline V and J ends were trimmed by 6 bases and 1 base, with 15 bases remaining between them. The CDR3 has 15 residues. The CDR3, as DNA: TGTGCCAGTAGGAGGGCAGAAACGAGTAACTATGGCTACACCTTC. This codes for CASRRAETSNYGYTF.

This clonotype is medium-sized within its sample. V gene TRBV28 combines with J gene TRBJ1-5, with D hard to call. CDR3 length: 15 amino acids. V dropped 6 bases and J dropped 4 bases, with 16 bases sitting between them. Germline CDR1 is MDHEN and CDR2 is SYDVKM. CDR3 amino acids: CASSPGSPRNQPQHF. The CDR3, as DNA: TGTGCCAGCAGCCCCGGCAGTCCCCGGAATCAGCCCCAGCATTTT.

This clonotype is categorized as medium-sized. This chain connects TRBV5-4 to TRBJ2-1, with D tentatively TRBD1 (6 bases). Germline V CDR1 and CDR2: SGHNT, YYREEE (reference sequence). V was clipped by 4 bases and J by 8 bases, with 13 bases between them. This CDR3 has 13 amino acids. The CDR3 bases are TGTGCCAGCAGCATACAGGGCTGGGATGAGCAGTTCTTC. Residues: CASSIQGWDEQFF.